This T cell receptor (beta chain) comes out of a study of long-term antiretroviral therapy in people with HIV. Study-wide background: Collection dates of the earliest samples fall about a decade before the 2015 immediate-ART recommendation.

The authors ran the immunoSEQ assay, v3.0, at survey level. Assay used: immunoSEQ multiplex PCR; TCRdb lists only in-frame clones, some missing. The profile shows 25,000 to 35,000 clones, approximately 87% of them singletons. Every donor had one or more pre-ART and two or more post-ART PBMC samples. Participants with HIV, all of them, were treated in the United States. In its sample, this clone is medium-sized (0.01 to 0.1%). Its antigen remains unknown. The CDR3 is 15 amino acids. CDR1 WSHSY and CDR2 SAAADI come from the germline V gene. With 0 bases removed from V and 4 bases from J, the gap between germline ends came to 10 bases. Study-wide points: Clones that had undergone expansion before ART prevailed in the repertoire throughout all time points.

The material sequenced was unsorted PBMCs, taken 0.5 years after starting antiretroviral therapy. This TCR came from a young woman with HIV. This sequence joins TRBV10-2 and TRBJ1-5; D is unresolved. The CDR3 spells CASSESGHRNQPQHF. The CDR3 DNA reads as TGCGCCAGCAGTGAGTCTGGGCATCGAAATCAGCCCCAGCATTTT.